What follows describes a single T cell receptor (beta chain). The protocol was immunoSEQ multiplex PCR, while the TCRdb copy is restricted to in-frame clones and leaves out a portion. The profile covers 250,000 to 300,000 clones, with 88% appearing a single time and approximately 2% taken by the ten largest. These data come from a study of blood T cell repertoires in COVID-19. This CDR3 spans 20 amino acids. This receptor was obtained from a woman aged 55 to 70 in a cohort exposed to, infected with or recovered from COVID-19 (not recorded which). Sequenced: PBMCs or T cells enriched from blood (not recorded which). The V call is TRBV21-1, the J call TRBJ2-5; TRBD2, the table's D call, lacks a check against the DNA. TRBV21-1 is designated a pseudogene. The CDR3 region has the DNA TGTGCCAGCAGCAAAGTTTATCGGACTAGCGGGGGAGGGTACCAAGAGACCCAGTACTTC. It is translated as CASSKVYRTSGGGYQETQYF.